This TCR beta chain originates from a study of regulatory dendritic cells for organ transplantation. Study-wide results and caveats: Resting memory CD8+ T cells held the most alloreactive clonotypes.

In its sample, this clone was seen once. What it binds is unknown. Method: immunoSEQ multiplex PCR; TCRdb's copy keeps in-frame clones and lacks some. This sample yields 9,500 to 15,000 clones, of which about 80% are seen a single time; 0.63% belongs to the top ten. CDR3 length: 14 residues. The V gene's germline CDR1 is SGHTA and CDR2 FQGNSA. With 2 bases clipped from V and 1 base from J, the junction kept 2 bases outside the gene matches. Sorted T cells were CFSE-labeled and cultured 5 days with allogeneic regulatory or mature dendritic cells at 1:10. The receptor comes from a human donor in good health. What was sequenced was naive CD4+ T cells from blood cultured with regulatory dendritic cells. Subset indicated: CD45RA+ naive T cells. The chain couples TRBV7-2 to TRBJ2-7; 7 bases align to TRBD1. Written as DNA, the CDR3 is TGTGCCAGCAGCTTAATCAGGGGGTCCTACGAGCAGTACTTC. Residues: CASSLIRGSYEQYF.